This T cell receptor beta chain is from a study of post-analysis software for immune sequencing data. Study overall: Recorded disease courses covered relapsing-remitting, secondary progressive and progressive-relapsing multiple sclerosis. Some patients had no subtype annotation.

CDR3 length equals 16 residues. The V gene's germline CDR1 is KGHDR and CDR2 SFDVKD. Germline trimming cut 4 bases from V and 8 bases from J; bases unmatched to any gene: 12. Points on this clonotype: Its antigen is as yet unknown.

The TCR beta cDNA libraries contained unique molecular identifiers. Roughly 500,000 cDNA molecules were obtained per 1 to 10 million input T cells. TCRdb analysed the PCR reads with MiXCR anew, one entry per CDR3 protein. The data show about 430,000 distinct CDR3 sequences, approximately 38% seen once. Study outcomes and limitations: Controls significantly exceeded multiple sclerosis patients in normalized Chao1 diversity. Elevated frequency relative to controls characterized roughly five TRBV segments in patients, TRBV5-6, TRBV5-1 and TRBV20-1 among them.

V gene TRBV24-1 combines with J gene TRBJ2-1; 8 nucleotides agree with TRBD1. Sequenced material: blood. This sequence originates from a girl aged 2-9 years with multiple sclerosis. This chain's CDR3 is CATSDPGQGGLDEQFF. The CDR3 nucleotides read TGTGCCACCAGTGACCCCGGACAGGGAGGTTTGGATGAGCAGTTCTTC.